This T cell receptor beta chain came from a study of cytomegalovirus exposure and HLA in healthy donors. Regarding the study as a whole: A list of 150 to 200 TCR beta chains associated with cytomegalovirus was given.

The CDR3 is made up of 17 amino acids. Trimming took 4 bases from V and 5 from J; bases not matched to a gene: 11. Germline CDR1 is SGHNT and CDR2 is YENEEA. Only in-frame clones appear in the TCRdb table, and some are missing; sequencing was by immunoSEQ multiplex PCR. The sample consists of more than 250,000 clones, 90% of them appearing once. In the case of this clone: Antigen: not known.

This clonotype originated in a woman younger than 45 in good health and CMV-seronegative. The chain employs TRBV11-3 and TRBJ2-2; TRBD1 agrees at 9 bases. The sample comprised PBMCs. CDR3 protein: CASSSSRDRVGTGELFF. DNA for the CDR3: TGTGCCAGCAGCTCGTCCCGGGACAGGGTTGGAACCGGGGAGCTGTTTTTT.